These 28 T cell receptor beta chains share one sample of origin, sequenced in a study of persistence of HIV-infected CD4 T cells. The stimulus was lysate of CMV-infected fibroblasts, around 10 ug/mL. Memory cells lacking CD40L and CD69 with high CD45RO were sorted. The libraries were made with immunoSEQ version 4 in survey mode. This table comes from immunoSEQ multiplex PCR, and its TCRdb copy is limited to in-frame clones, with some not included. The sample has fewer than 40,000 clones; 82% are singletons. Antigens for these TCRs are unknown. Sequenced material: CD4+ T cells sorted from PBMCs after roughly 18-hour stimulation, taken from a patient who received antiretroviral therapy. The receptors were sampled from an adult man with HIV who was CMV-seropositive.

The chain uses TRBV13 and TRBJ1-5; D perhaps matches TRBD1 (5 bases). CDR3 length: 14 amino acids. The V gene's germline CDR1 is PRHDT and CDR2 FYEKMQ (reference sequence). Trimming stripped 4 bases from V and 2 bases from J, with 9 bases between. As DNA, the CDR3 is TGTGCCAGCAGCTGGAGAGGGGGCAATCAGCCCCAGCATTTT. It is translated as CASSWRGGNQPQHF.

This sequence joins TRBV28 and TRBJ1-3; no reliable D call. Germline values: CDR1 MDHEN, CDR2 SYDVKM. The CDR3 runs 15 residues. Between the trimmed V and J ends, which lost 6 bases and 0 bases, there was a span of 12 bases. The DNA for the CDR3 is TGTGCCAGCAGCCCTTGGGAGGGCTCTGGAAACACCATATATTTT. It yields the protein CASSPWEGSGNTIYF.

This chain joins TRBV14 and TRBJ2-3, with TRBD2 matching over 8 bases. V trimming: 4 bases; J trimming: 1 base; junction bases outside the gene matches: 4. Germline lookup yields CDR1 SGHDN and CDR2 FVKESK. The CDR3 covers 15 residues. CDR3 amino acids: CASSLSGVGTDTQYF. In DNA, the CDR3 is TGTGCCAGCAGCCTTAGCGGGGTCGGCACAGATACGCAGTATTTT.

The V call is TRBV5-4, the J call TRBJ1-2, with 10 nucleotides matching TRBD1. V lost 9 bases and J lost 8; bases outside the gene matches: 13. Germline CDR1 is SGHNT and CDR2 is YYREEE (reference sequence). The length of the CDR3 is 14 residues. For the CDR3, the DNA is TGTGCCAACTCAATTTGGGGACAGGGGAAGGGCTACACCTTC. Amino acid sequence: CANSIWGQGKGYTF.

The V call is TRBV6-2 or TRBV6-3, the J call TRBJ1-5; D is unresolved. Germline loops: CDR1 MNHEY, CDR2 SVGEGT. V was trimmed by 4 bases and J by 9 bases, leaving 10 bases between them. There are 12 residues in the CDR3. The CDR3: CASSFRTSPQHF. CDR3 nucleotide sequence: TGTGCCAGCAGTTTTCGGACCTCGCCCCAGCATTTT.

The gene calls are TRBV29-1 and TRBJ2-5; perhaps TRBD2 as D (6 bases). The V end was cut by 3 bases, the J end by 6 bases, with 20 bases between. This CDR3 comprises 15 residues. Germline lookup yields CDR1 SQVTM and CDR2 ANQGSEA. CDR3 coding DNA: TGCAGCGTTGAGTTTGCGACTAGGGATTGGAAGACCCAGTACTTC. Its protein product is CSVEFATRDWKTQYF.

V and J are TRBV20-1 and TRBJ2-1; D tentatively reads TRBD1 or TRBD2 (6 bases each). Germline lookup yields CDR1 DFQATT and CDR2 SNEGSKA (reference sequence). The CDR3 consists of 11 residues. Trimming removed 7 bases at V and 8 bases at J, with 12 bases between. The CDR3 DNA follows: TGCAGTGGAAGGGGGGATTATGAGCAGTTCTTC. It is translated as CSGRGDYEQFF.

The rearrangement joins TRBV19 to TRBJ1-1, with 9 nucleotides matching TRBD1. Germline V gene sequence: CDR1 LNHDA, CDR2 SQIVND (reference sequence). The CDR3 has 13 amino acids. Trimming removed 4 bases from V and 5 bases from J; junction bases left unmatched: 2. CDR3 residues: CASSKQGATEAFF. In nucleotides, the CDR3 is TGTGCCAGTAGTAAACAGGGGGCGACTGAAGCTTTCTTT.

This rearrangement joins TRBV27 to TRBJ1-5; no clear D gene. Trimming took 6 bases from V and 7 from J, leaving 13 bases between them. This CDR3 has 13 amino acids. Germline V gene lookup returns CDR1 MNHEY and CDR2 SMNVEV (reference sequence). CDR3 in amino acids: CASRSTLSQPQHF. In DNA, the CDR3 is TGTGCCAGCAGGTCCACTCTGTCCCAGCCCCAGCATTTT.

J is TRBJ2-7 and V is TRBV4-2; no clear D. The germline CDR1 and CDR2 sequences are LGHNA and YNFKEQ. Trimming cost V 0 bases and J 3 bases, with 9 bases left between them. The CDR3 runs 14 residues. CDR3 in amino acids: CASSQELVGYEQYF. As DNA, the CDR3 is TGTGCCAGCAGCCAAGAGTTAGTAGGCTACGAGCAGTACTTC.

The chain combines TRBV7-2 with TRBJ1-4; 7 bases line up with TRBD1. This CDR3 is built from 14 residues. V gave up 5 bases and J gave up 7 bases; unmatched junction bases: 7. In germline, CDR1 is SGHTA, CDR2 FQGNSA. DNA for the CDR3: TGTGCCAGCAGCCTTACAGGGGTTGGTGAAAAACTGTTTTTT. It is translated as CASSLTGVGEKLFF.

The sample holds a few counts of this clone. The chain links TRBV9 to TRBJ2-1; D gene uncertain. With 0 bases removed from V and 7 bases from J, the gap between germline ends came to 11 bases. Looked up from germline, CDR1 is SGDLS and CDR2 is YYNGEE. The CDR3 spans 14 residues. This CDR3 is CASSVASGGNEQFF. The CDR3 nucleotides are TGTGCCAGCAGCGTAGCGAGTGGTGGTAATGAGCAGTTCTTC.

This clone has only one observation. V usage is TRBV29-1 and J usage is TRBJ1-1; 7 positions agree with TRBD1. Germline CDR1 and CDR2: SQVTM and ANQGSEA. This CDR3 has 13 residues. DNA of the CDR3: TGCACCCACCTACCGGAGGGGGCTACTGAAGCTTTCTTT. Protein sequence: CTHLPEGATEAFF.

This clone was counted only a few times. Other DNA sequences in the sample encode the same CDR3. The rearrangement links TRBV7-6 to TRBJ1-1; a possible D gene is TRBD1 (6 bases). In germline, CDR1 is SGHVS, CDR2 FNYEAQ. The CDR3 loop spans 13 amino acids. V gave up 5 bases and J gave up 1 base, with 8 bases separating them. The CDR3 DNA follows: TGTGCCAGCAGCCTGGGACAGAACACTGAAGCTTTCTTT. It encodes CASSLGQNTEAFF.

The chain carries TRBV5-1 and TRBJ1-2, with D perhaps TRBD1 (6 bases). Trimming took 3 bases from V and 6 from J, leaving 15 bases between them. Germline loops: CDR1 SGHRS, CDR2 YFSETQ. There are 14 residues in the CDR3. CDR3 coding DNA: TGCGCCAGCAGCTCCAGGGGAAGTTTAGATGGCTACACCTTC. Translation gives CASSSRGSLDGYTF.

This sequence joins TRBV4-2 and TRBJ1-5, with D perhaps matching TRBD1 (6 bases). The CDR3 covers 15 residues. Between the trimmed V and J ends, which lost 4 bases and 0 bases, there was a span of 10 bases. The V gene's germline CDR1 is LGHNA and CDR2 YNFKEQ. Here the CDR3 DNA reads TGTGCCAGCAGCCCGGGACACAATAGCAATCAGCCCCAGCATTTT. Translation gives CASSPGHNSNQPQHF.

This clone is a singleton in its sample. J is TRBJ1-5 and V is TRBV12-3 or TRBV12-4; a weak D match, TRBD1 (5 bases). Trimming cost V 5 bases and J 7 bases, with 12 bases left between them. This CDR3 is 13 amino acids long. The CDR3 reads CASSTTQGQPQHF. CDR3 DNA sequence: TGTGCCAGCAGTACAACCCAGGGACAGCCCCAGCATTTT.

The chain couples TRBV2 to TRBJ2-2; tentative D call: TRBD1 (5 bases). Trimming removed 3 bases from V and 3 bases from J, with 11 bases in between. The CDR3 is 15 amino acids. CDR1 is SNHLY, CDR2 FYNNEI, per germline. CDR3 sequence: CASSDGAAHTGELFF. Here the CDR3 DNA reads TGTGCCAGCAGTGATGGGGCGGCGCACACCGGGGAGCTGTTTTTT.

The rearrangement links TRBV2 to TRBJ2-2; 7 bases are a match to TRBD1. The germline V gene has CDR1 SNHLY and CDR2 FYNNEI. Unmatched junction bases numbered 1, after V lost 8 bases and J lost 1 base. This CDR3 has 13 residues. Written as DNA, the CDR3 is TGTGCCAGCTACAGGGGGAACACCGGGGAGCTGTTTTTT. This gives the protein CASYRGNTGELFF.

V is TRBV10-3 and J is TRBJ2-7; perhaps TRBD1 as D (6 bases). Germline values: CDR1 ENHRY, CDR2 SYGVKD. CDR3 length: 14 amino acids. V dropped 3 bases and J dropped 6 bases, with 15 bases sitting between them. The CDR3 here is CAISEQGAVSEQYF. The CDR3 region has the DNA TGTGCCATCAGTGAACAGGGAGCAGTTAGCGAGCAGTACTTC.

V is TRBV7-6 and J is TRBJ1-3, with 10 positions matching TRBD1. Trimming removed 5 bases from V and 7 bases from J; junction bases left unmatched: 8. CDR1 SGHVS and CDR2 FNYEAQ come from the germline V gene. This CDR3 contains 15 residues. CDR3: CASSLSPGQGNTIYF. The CDR3 DNA is TGTGCCAGCAGCCTGAGTCCGGGACAGGGGAACACCATATATTTT.

The V call is TRBV7-2, the J call TRBJ1-1; D is uncertain. Germline V gives CDR1 SGHTA, CDR2 FQGNSA. V dropped 1 base and J dropped 1 base, with 10 bases sitting between them. The CDR3 has 15 residues. For the CDR3, the DNA is TGTGCCAGCAGCTTAGACAGTGGAGCGAACACTGAAGCTTTCTTT. It codes for CASSLDSGANTEAFF.

This clone was observed a handful of times. The rearrangement links TRBV7-9 to TRBJ2-3, with D hard to call. V shed 5 bases and J shed 4 bases, with 10 bases lying between them. The CDR3 contains 13 residues. The germline V gene encodes CDR1 SEHNR and CDR2 FQNEAQ (reference sequence). CDR3 amino acids: CASSPRSADTQYF. The CDR3 nucleotides read TGTGCCAGCAGCCCCCGGAGCGCAGATACGCAGTATTTT. Combining the CDR3 with reference TRBV7-9 and TRBJ2-3 gives the whole variable domain DTGVSQNPRHKITKRGQNVTFRCDPISEHNRLYWYRQTLGQGPEFLTYFQNEAQLEKSRLLSDRFSAERPKGSFSTLEIQRTEQGDSAMYLCASSPRSADTQYFGPGTRLTVL.

The V and J genes are TRBV6-5 and TRBJ1-5; possibly TRBD1 for D (5 bases). CDR1 is MNHEY and CDR2 is SVGAGI in the germline V gene. The ends were cut back, 3 bases at V and 3 bases at J, with 9 bases in the middle. CDR3 size: 14 residues. CDR3 region: CASSYSRANQPQHF. Here the CDR3 DNA reads TGTGCCAGCAGTTATAGCAGGGCCAATCAGCCCCAGCATTTT.

The chain links TRBV27 to TRBJ1-6, with unresolved D. CDR1 and CDR2 (germline): MNHEY, SMNVEV (reference sequence). Trimming pared 3 bases from V and 6 bases from J, leaving 6 bases between. This CDR3 spans 13 amino acids. This chain's CDR3 is CASSLAFNSPLHF. The CDR3 DNA reads TGTGCCAGCAGTTTGGCCTTTAATTCACCCCTCCACTTT.

This clone was seen more than once but under ten times. The chain combines TRBV4-1 with TRBJ1-1, with no clear D. Trimming removed 4 bases from V and 1 base from J, with 10 bases in between. The CDR3 spans 14 residues. CDR1 MGHRA and CDR2 YSYEKL come from the germline V gene. The CDR3 region is CASSLDHTNTEAFF. The DNA of the CDR3 is TGCGCCAGCAGCCTCGACCATACGAACACTGAAGCTTTCTTT.

This clone was observed a few times. This rearrangement joins TRBV11-3 to TRBJ1-1, with 7 bases aligning to TRBD1. After removal of 3 bases from V and 5 bases from J, the junction contained 6 bases not matched to a gene. Germline V gene sequence: CDR1 SGHNT, CDR2 YENEEA. CDR3 length: 14 amino acids. CDR3 amino acids: CASSFTGAETEAFF. The CDR3 bases are TGTGCCAGCAGCTTTACAGGGGCGGAAACTGAAGCTTTCTTT.

This rearrangement joins TRBV6-5 to TRBJ2-3; no definite D call. The V gene's germline CDR1 is MNHEY and CDR2 SVGAGI. The CDR3 has 13 amino acids. V lost 0 bases to trimming and J lost 4 bases, with 5 bases between them. The CDR3 is CASSYSSADTQYF. The DNA for the CDR3 is TGTGCCAGCAGTTACTCGTCCGCAGATACGCAGTATTTT.